Listed below are T cell receptor beta chains from one sample, sequenced in a study of PD-1 blockade in classical Hodgkin lymphoma. TCRdb's table, derived via immunoSEQ multiplex PCR, lists solely in-frame clones and lacks some. Seen here are tens of thousands of clones, roughly 92% observed once, and the top ten hold around 0.3%. The sample consisted of CD4+ T cells from blood, taken before the fourth cycle of nivolumab. The receptors were sampled from a human donor with classical Hodgkin lymphoma. Each CDR3 is given with its conserved first and last residue. The D gene is left open where the match is weak. Clone size is shown for a subset of rows, as once, few, many or a class of expanded clone.

J gene: TRBJ2-3
CDR3 length: 14
V gene: TRBV28
D gene: TRBD1
clone size: .
CDR3 DNA: TGTGCCAGCAGTTCACTGCGGACAGGAAATACGCAGTATTTT
CDR3 protein: CASSSLRTGNTQYF

J gene: TRBJ2-1
CDR3 length: 12
V gene: TRBV11-2
D gene: .
clone size: .
CDR3 DNA: TGTGCCAGCAGCCTCAGCGGCAATGAGCAGTTCTTC
CDR3 protein: CASSLSGNEQFF

J gene: TRBJ2-2
CDR3 length: 14
V gene: TRBV7-9
D gene: .
clone size: .
CDR3 DNA: TGTGCCAGCAGCTTAGCGGGCAGGCCCGGGGAGCTGTTTTTT
CDR3 protein: CASSLAGRPGELFF

J gene: TRBJ2-5
CDR3 length: 15
V gene: TRBV27
D gene: .
clone size: .
CDR3 DNA: TGTGCCAGCAGTTTTCTTTGGACTACCCAAGAGACCCAGTACTTC
CDR3 protein: CASSFLWTTQETQYF

J gene: TRBJ1-4
CDR3 length: 12
V gene: TRBV6-6
D gene: .
clone size: .
CDR3 DNA: TGTGCCAGCAGTTTGGGGGATGAAAAACTGTTTTTT
CDR3 protein: CASSLGDEKLFF

J gene: TRBJ1-2
CDR3 length: 15
V gene: TRBV10-2
D gene: TRBD1
clone size: few
CDR3 DNA: TGCGCCAGCGTCCCGACAGGGGGGCTTAACTATGGCTACACCTTC
CDR3 protein: CASVPTGGLNYGYTF

J gene: TRBJ2-1
CDR3 length: 13
V gene: TRBV7-9
D gene: .
clone size: .
CDR3 DNA: TGTGCCAGCAGCTTAGCGGGGGGCAATGAGCAGTTCTTC
CDR3 protein: CASSLAGGNEQFF

J gene: TRBJ2-7
CDR3 length: 12
V gene: TRBV10-3
D gene: .
clone size: .
CDR3 DNA: TGTGCCATCTCTATAGGGGGGATCGAGCAGTACTTC
CDR3 protein: CAISIGGIEQYF

J gene: TRBJ1-1
CDR3 length: 16
V gene: TRBV28
D gene: TRBD1
clone size: few
CDR3 DNA: TGTGCCAGCAGGATATTCAGGGGGCTCCGTAACACTGAAGCTTTCTTT
CDR3 protein: CASRIFRGLRNTEAFF

J gene: TRBJ2-5
CDR3 length: 13
V gene: TRBV2
D gene: .
clone size: .
CDR3 DNA: TGTGCCAGCAGTGAAGCGCGTCGAGAGACCCAGTACTTC
CDR3 protein: CASSEARRETQYF

J gene: TRBJ1-1
CDR3 length: 16
V gene: TRBV11-2
D gene: .
clone size: .
CDR3 DNA: TGTGCCAGCAGCTTAGGGGCGGAGGGGCGCAACACTGAAGCTTTCTTT
CDR3 protein: CASSLGAEGRNTEAFF

J gene: TRBJ2-1
CDR3 length: 12
V gene: TRBV5-4
D gene: .
clone size: .
CDR3 DNA: TGTGCCAGCTCAACTAGCTACAATGAGCAGTTCTTC
CDR3 protein: CASSTSYNEQFF

J gene: TRBJ1-2
CDR3 length: 14
V gene: TRBV6-1
D gene: TRBD1
clone size: .
CDR3 DNA: TGTGCCAGCAGTGGCAGGGGGCCTAACTATGGCTACACCTTC
CDR3 protein: CASSGRGPNYGYTF

J gene: TRBJ2-5
CDR3 length: 12
V gene: TRBV5-1
D gene: .
clone size: once
CDR3 DNA: TGCGCCAGCAGCCTATCGCTAGAGACCCAGTACTTC
CDR3 protein: CASSLSLETQYF

J gene: TRBJ2-3
CDR3 length: 16
V gene: TRBV5-1
D gene: .
clone size: .
CDR3 DNA: TGCGCCAGCAGCTTGGCTAGGACAGTGGGCACAGATACGCAGTATTTT
CDR3 protein: CASSLARTVGTDTQYF

J gene: TRBJ1-1
CDR3 length: 12
V gene: TRBV11-2
D gene: .
clone size: .
CDR3 DNA: TGTGCCAGCAGGTATTACACCACTGAAGCTTTCTTT
CDR3 protein: CASRYYTTEAFF

J gene: TRBJ2-7
CDR3 length: 12
V gene: TRBV6-5
D gene: TRBD1
clone size: .
CDR3 DNA: TGTGCCAGCTTGGACAGGACTTGGGAGCAGTACTTC
CDR3 protein: CASLDRTWEQYF

J gene: TRBJ2-5
CDR3 length: 14
V gene: TRBV18
D gene: .
clone size: .
CDR3 DNA: TGTGCCAGCTCAAGGACATCGTACCAAGAGACCCAGTACTTC
CDR3 protein: CASSRTSYQETQYF

J gene: TRBJ2-7
CDR3 length: 13
V gene: TRBV5-5
D gene: TRBD1
clone size: .
CDR3 DNA: TGTGCCAGCAGCGTGACAGGGGGCTACGAGCAGTACTTC
CDR3 protein: CASSVTGGYEQYF

J gene: TRBJ1-4
CDR3 length: 14
V gene: TRBV6-6
D gene: .
clone size: .
CDR3 DNA: TGTGCCAGCAGTTACGCCCAGGGAGGTGAAAAACTGTTTTTT
CDR3 protein: CASSYAQGGEKLFF

J gene: TRBJ2-7
CDR3 length: 16
V gene: TRBV30
D gene: .
clone size: .
CDR3 DNA: TGTGCCTGGAGGCCCTTGGCAGGGCTGAGCTCCTACGAGCAGTACTTC
CDR3 protein: CAWRPLAGLSSYEQYF

J gene: TRBJ2-7
CDR3 length: 15
V gene: TRBV18
D gene: TRBD1
clone size: .
CDR3 DNA: TGTGCCAGCTCACCCTCGACAGGGTCGAGGTACGAGCAGTACTTC
CDR3 protein: CASSPSTGSRYEQYF

J gene: TRBJ1-2
CDR3 length: 14
V gene: TRBV25-1
D gene: .
clone size: .
CDR3 DNA: TGTGCCAGCAGTGAATTGGCCCAGAGCTATGGCTACACCTTC
CDR3 protein: CASSELAQSYGYTF

J gene: TRBJ2-7
CDR3 length: 15
V gene: TRBV2
D gene: TRBD2
clone size: .
CDR3 DNA: TGTGCCAGAACAAATGGCCCCGGGAGGGGTTACGAGCAGTACTTC
CDR3 protein: CARTNGPGRGYEQYF

J gene: TRBJ1-4
CDR3 length: 17
V gene: TRBV27
D gene: .
clone size: .
CDR3 DNA: TGTGCCAGCAGTTTATTTGGCAGGGGCAGAAGGAATGAAAAACTGTTTTTT
CDR3 protein: CASSLFGRGRRNEKLFF

J gene: TRBJ2-7
CDR3 length: 15
V gene: TRBV6-1
D gene: .
clone size: .
CDR3 DNA: TGTGCCAGCAGTGAACAACTAGTATACCGCCACGAGCAGTACTTC
CDR3 protein: CASSEQLVYRHEQYF

J gene: TRBJ2-3
CDR3 length: 15
V gene: TRBV5-4
D gene: .
clone size: .
CDR3 DNA: TGTGCCAGCAGCCTGGCCAGCGGCCACACAGATACGCAGTATTTT
CDR3 protein: CASSLASGHTDTQYF

J gene: TRBJ2-1
CDR3 length: 14
V gene: TRBV19
D gene: TRBD2
clone size: .
CDR3 DNA: TGTGCCAGTCATCGGACTAGCGGCATCAATGAGCAGTTCTTC
CDR3 protein: CASHRTSGINEQFF

J gene: TRBJ1-2
CDR3 length: 11
V gene: TRBV30
D gene: .
clone size: .
CDR3 DNA: TGTGCCTGGAGCTCAGGGACTGGCTACACCTTC
CDR3 protein: CAWSSGTGYTF

J gene: TRBJ2-7
CDR3 length: 15
V gene: TRBV7-2
D gene: TRBD2
clone size: .
CDR3 DNA: TGTGCCAGCAGCTGGGGGACTAGCGGGTTTTACGAGCAGTACTTC
CDR3 protein: CASSWGTSGFYEQYF

J gene: TRBJ2-3
CDR3 length: 15
V gene: TRBV7-2
D gene: TRBD2
clone size: .
CDR3 DNA: TGTGCCAGCAGGGAAGCGGGAGGGCAGGCAGATACGCAGTATTTT
CDR3 protein: CASREAGGQADTQYF

J gene: TRBJ1-1
CDR3 length: 13
V gene: TRBV10-1
D gene: .
clone size: .
CDR3 DNA: TGCGCCAGCAGTGGACAGATGAACACTGAAGCTTTCTTT
CDR3 protein: CASSGQMNTEAFF

J gene: TRBJ2-1
CDR3 length: 12
V gene: TRBV7-6
D gene: TRBD2
clone size: .
CDR3 DNA: TGTGCCAGCAGCCGACTAGCGGGAGAGCAGTTCTTC
CDR3 protein: CASSRLAGEQFF

J gene: TRBJ2-7
CDR3 length: 13
V gene: TRBV28
D gene: .
clone size: .
CDR3 DNA: TGTGCCAGCATCCGGACCGGGGCGCACGAGCAGTACTTC
CDR3 protein: CASIRTGAHEQYF

J gene: TRBJ2-4
CDR3 length: 15
V gene: TRBV11-2
D gene: TRBD2
clone size: .
CDR3 DNA: TGTGCCAGCAGCATCGGTCGGGAGGCTTTAAACATTCAGTACTTC
CDR3 protein: CASSIGREALNIQYF

J gene: TRBJ1-1
CDR3 length: 10
V gene: TRBV30
D gene: .
clone size: .
CDR3 DNA: TGTGCCTGGAGTCAAGAGGAAGCTTTCTTT
CDR3 protein: CAWSQEEAFF

J gene: TRBJ2-1
CDR3 length: 13
V gene: TRBV28
D gene: .
clone size: .
CDR3 DNA: TGTGCCAGCAGTTTACCTGACAGGAATGAGCAGTTCTTC
CDR3 protein: CASSLPDRNEQFF

J gene: TRBJ2-1
CDR3 length: 15
V gene: TRBV9
D gene: TRBD2
clone size: .
CDR3 DNA: TGTGCCAGCCGAGCGGGACTAGCACCTTACAATGAGCAGTTCTTC
CDR3 protein: CASRAGLAPYNEQFF

J gene: TRBJ2-3
CDR3 length: 13
V gene: TRBV28
D gene: .
clone size: .
CDR3 DNA: TGTGCCAGCAGACAGCCAAACACAGATACGCAGTATTTT
CDR3 protein: CASRQPNTDTQYF

J gene: TRBJ2-5
CDR3 length: 17
V gene: TRBV27
D gene: .
clone size: .
CDR3 DNA: TGTGCCAGCAGTTTTTCAGGACTCCCACCGATCGGAGAGACCCAGTACTTC
CDR3 protein: CASSFSGLPPIGETQYF

J gene: TRBJ2-5
CDR3 length: 14
V gene: TRBV2
D gene: .
clone size: .
CDR3 DNA: TGTGCCAGCAGTCCCGACTACATACAAGAGACCCAGTACTTC
CDR3 protein: CASSPDYIQETQYF

J gene: TRBJ1-1
CDR3 length: 12
V gene: TRBV4-1
D gene: .
clone size: .
CDR3 DNA: TGCGCCAGCAGCCGCCCGGGAACTGAAGCTTTCTTT
CDR3 protein: CASSRPGTEAFF

J gene: TRBJ2-1
CDR3 length: 16
V gene: TRBV28
D gene: .
clone size: .
CDR3 DNA: TGTGCCAGCAGTTTGGCGAGCCAAACCCCGTACAATGAGCAGTTCTTC
CDR3 protein: CASSLASQTPYNEQFF

J gene: TRBJ2-7
CDR3 length: 13
V gene: TRBV13
D gene: .
clone size: few
CDR3 DNA: TGTGCCAGCAGCCCCCCTTATACCTACGAGCAGTACTTC
CDR3 protein: CASSPPYTYEQYF

J gene: TRBJ1-5
CDR3 length: 15
V gene: TRBV7-8
D gene: .
clone size: .
CDR3 DNA: TGTGCCAGCAGCTTATCGGGGGCTAATATCCAGCCCCAGCATTTT
CDR3 protein: CASSLSGANIQPQHF

J gene: TRBJ1-1
CDR3 length: 12
V gene: TRBV29-1
D gene: .
clone size: few
CDR3 DNA: TGCAGCGTTCACGGACGTTTCACTGAAGCTTTCTTT
CDR3 protein: CSVHGRFTEAFF

J gene: TRBJ2-5
CDR3 length: 11
V gene: TRBV7-9
D gene: .
clone size: .
CDR3 DNA: TGTGCCAGCACCGCTTTGGAGACCCAGTACTTC
CDR3 protein: CASTALETQYF

J gene: TRBJ1-2
CDR3 length: 16
V gene: TRBV7-8
D gene: TRBD1
clone size: .
CDR3 DNA: TGTGCCAGCAGCCTCGACAGGGGCCGGATAGGAGGTGGCTACACCTTC
CDR3 protein: CASSLDRGRIGGGYTF